This T cell receptor (beta chain) stems from a study (dated by TCRdb to the mid-2010s). The cysteine opens and the phenylalanine closes a CDR3 of 15 amino acids. Only the CDR3 region is kept as DNA, spanning 45 bases read in frame from base 1. Germline trimming amounts to 6 bases on V and 8 bases on J, with 10 as the count of junction bases outside the gene matches. In the germline V gene (reference sequence), CDR1 corresponds to DFQATT and CDR2 to SNEGSKA. Libraries were made using RT-PCR. Instrument on record: Illumina MiSeq. TCRdb itself trimmed the public reads at Q25 with fastp, ran MiXCR and retained productive beta chains. Rows with one shared CDR3 protein collapse into an entry with the most common genes and DNA. The table for this sample lists about 680,000 distinct CDR3 sequences; around 14% of them were counted only once. The ten largest clonotypes hold 3.6% of the sample. This clonotype was picked up many times. Its antigen target is currently unknown. There are no base qualities to consult, and no much larger clone falls within one base.

This clonotype originated in a female donor in good health, serving as a healthy control. Specimen: memory CD4+ T cells from blood. The chain employs TRBV20-1 and TRBJ1-6, and 10 junctional nucleotides match TRBD1. The DNA sequence reads TGCAGTGCCAAAGGACAGGGGGGGTATTATTCACCCCTCCACTTT. Its coded protein is CSAKGQGGYYSPLHF.